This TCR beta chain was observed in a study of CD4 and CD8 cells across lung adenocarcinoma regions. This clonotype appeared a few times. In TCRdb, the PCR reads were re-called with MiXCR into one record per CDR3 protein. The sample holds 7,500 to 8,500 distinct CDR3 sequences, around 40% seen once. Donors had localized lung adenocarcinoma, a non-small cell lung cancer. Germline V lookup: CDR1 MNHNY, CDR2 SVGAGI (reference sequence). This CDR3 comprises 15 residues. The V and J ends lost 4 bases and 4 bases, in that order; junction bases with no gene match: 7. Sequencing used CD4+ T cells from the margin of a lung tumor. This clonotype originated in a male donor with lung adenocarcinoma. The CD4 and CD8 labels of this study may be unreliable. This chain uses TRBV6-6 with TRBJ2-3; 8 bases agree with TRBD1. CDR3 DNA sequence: TGTGCCAGCAGTTTTGGACAGGGCGGGGCAGATACGCAGTATTTT. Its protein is CASSFGQGGADTQYF.